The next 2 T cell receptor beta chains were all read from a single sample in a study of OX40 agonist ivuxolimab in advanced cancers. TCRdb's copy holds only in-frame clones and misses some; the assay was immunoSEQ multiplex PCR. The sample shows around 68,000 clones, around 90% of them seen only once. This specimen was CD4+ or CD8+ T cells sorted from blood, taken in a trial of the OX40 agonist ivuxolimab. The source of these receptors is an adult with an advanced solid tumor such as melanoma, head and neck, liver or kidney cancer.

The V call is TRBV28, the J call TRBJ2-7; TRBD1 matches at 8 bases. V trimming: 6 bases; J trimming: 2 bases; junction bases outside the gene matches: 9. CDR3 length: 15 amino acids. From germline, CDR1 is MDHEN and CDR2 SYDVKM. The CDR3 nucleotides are TGTGCCAGCAGCAGCCTCAGGGGGCGAACCTACGAGCAGTACTTC. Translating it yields CASSSLRGRTYEQYF. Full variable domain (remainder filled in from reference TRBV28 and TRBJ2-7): DVKVTQSSRYLVKRTGEKVFLECVQDMDHENMFWYRQDPGLGLRLIYFSYDVKMKEKGDIPEGYSVSREKKERFSLILESASTNQTSMYLCASSSLRGRTYEQYFGPGTRLTVT.

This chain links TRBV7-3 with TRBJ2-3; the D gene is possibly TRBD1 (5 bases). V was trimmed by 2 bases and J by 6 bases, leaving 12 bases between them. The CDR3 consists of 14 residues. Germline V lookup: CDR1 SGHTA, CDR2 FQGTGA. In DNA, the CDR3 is TGTGCCAGCAGCTTAGCTGGGGCCGGGGATACGCAGTATTTT. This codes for CASSLAGAGDTQYF.